The T cell receptor beta chain under discussion was sequenced for a study of blood T cell repertoires in COVID-19. Overall study context: Some COVID-19 samples were acute and others convalescent; all came from the United States, Italy and Spain. Sources were T cells, B-cell-depleted T cells, or PBMCs; the material itself was cDNA or gDNA.

In the original analysis: Reference gene primer amplification gave nucleated cell count estimates. The data were produced by immunoSEQ multiplex PCR, yet TCRdb's version contains in-frame clones alone and is incomplete. V, J and clone size are taken as reported in that table, and D and trimming were inferred from the DNA itself. The sample lists approximately 150,000 clones; around 87% were seen once. The germline V and J ends were trimmed by 5 bases and 4 bases, with 9 bases remaining between them. The CDR3 consists of 13 residues. This receptor was taken from a man of 80 years or more with acute or convalescent COVID-19. V usage is TRBV12-3 or TRBV12-4 and J usage is TRBJ1-5; D may be TRBD1 (5 bases). The sample taken for sequencing was peripheral blood. The CDR3 DNA reads as TGTGCCAGCAGTATCGACAGAAATCAGCCCCAGCATTTT. Protein product: CASSIDRNQPQHF.